This entry lists 26 T cell receptor beta chains sequenced from one sample in a study of PD-L1 blockade in urothelial cancer. Here immunoSEQ multiplex PCR was the method, and the copy in TCRdb shows in-frame clones only, minus some. The repertoire holds 50,000 to 60,000 clones, with over 75% as singletons. The sample consisted of PBMCs, taken around atezolizumab (anti-PD-L1) treatment. The receptors here all came from a man aged 40-49 years with urothelial cancer.

This clone was found a few times. This rearrangement joins TRBV7-3 to TRBJ2-7; 7 bases agree with TRBD2. The CDR3 runs to 17 residues. With 2 bases clipped from V and 2 bases from J, the junction kept 12 bases outside the gene matches. Germline V lookup: CDR1 SGHTA, CDR2 FQGTGA. CDR3 sequence reads: CASSLGNGGRGPYEQYF. The CDR3 DNA reads TGTGCCAGCAGCTTAGGGAACGGCGGGAGAGGCCCCTACGAGCAGTACTTC.

The chain employs TRBV28 and TRBJ1-2, with 10 bases lining up with TRBD1. Trimming cost V 7 bases and J 2 bases; bases outside gene matches: 4. Germline V CDR1 and CDR2: MDHEN, SYDVKM. The CDR3 sequence is 14 residues long. CDR3 DNA: TGTGCCAGCACCAGACAGGGGGCCAACTATGGCTACACCTTC. It encodes CASTRQGANYGYTF.

The V and J genes are TRBV10-2 and TRBJ2-3; D remains ambiguous. This CDR3 is 13 amino acids long. With 0 bases removed from V and 4 bases from J, the gap between germline ends came to 5 bases. In germline, CDR1 is WSHSY, CDR2 SAAADI. The CDR3 loop reads CASSESKPDTQYF. CDR3 in DNA: TGCGCCAGCAGTGAGTCGAAGCCAGATACGCAGTATTTT.

The genes are TRBV19 and TRBJ2-7; D is ambiguous. Germline V CDR1 and CDR2: LNHDA, SQIVND (reference sequence). This CDR3 has 15 amino acids. V dropped 7 bases and J dropped 6 bases, with 22 bases sitting between them. Here the CDR3 DNA reads TGTGCCAGTACCGAAGCCTGTCAGGAAAAGGTCGAGCAGTACTTC. It yields the protein CASTEACQEKVEQYF.

V is TRBV7-2 and J is TRBJ1-1; 8 nucleotides agree with TRBD1. Germline-derived CDR1 and CDR2 are SGHTA and FQGNSA. This CDR3 comprises 14 residues. The V segment lost 5 bases and the J segment 4 bases; nucleotides outside the gene matches: 6. CDR3 bases: TGTGCCAGCAGCAAACAGGGGGTTGGCACTGAAGCTTTCTTT. This sequence encodes CASSKQGVGTEAFF.

The genes are TRBV5-1 and TRBJ1-2, with 9 bases matching TRBD1. Losses at the gene ends were 3 bases for V and 5 bases for J; bases not matched to a gene: 8. The CDR3 is 15 amino acids. Germline V CDR1 and CDR2: SGHRS, YFSETQ. The CDR3 DNA follows: TGCGCCAGCAGCTCCCTAGGACAGGGGCAGTATGGCTACACCTTC. This encodes CASSSLGQGQYGYTF. The variable domain in full, with the rest retrieved from reference TRBV5-1 and TRBJ1-2, is KAGVTQTPRYLIKTRGQQVTLSCSPISGHRSVSWYQQTPGQGLQFLFEYFSETQRNKGNFPGRFSGRQFSNSRSEMNVSTLELGDSALYLCASSSLGQGQYGYTFGSGTRLTVV.

The chain has TRBV7-9 and TRBJ2-3, with 10 bases that match TRBD1. The CDR3 length is 15 residues. CDR1 and CDR2 (germline): SEHNR, FQNEAQ (reference sequence). The V and J ends lost 3 bases and 1 base, in that order; junction bases with no gene match: 1. In DNA, the CDR3 is TGTGCCAGCAGCTTCGGGACAGGGGGCACAGATACGCAGTATTTT. Protein: CASSFGTGGTDTQYF. Full variable domain (remainder filled in from reference TRBV7-9 and TRBJ2-3): DTGVSQNPRHKITKRGQNVTFRCDPISEHNRLYWYRQTLGQGPEFLTYFQNEAQLEKSRLLSDRFSAERPKGSFSTLEIQRTEQGDSAMYLCASSFGTGGTDTQYFGPGTRLTVL.

This chain uses TRBV28 with TRBJ1-4, with 8 bases that match TRBD1. V shed 6 bases and J 4 bases; nucleotides not matched to a gene: 7. Germline CDR1 and CDR2: MDHEN and SYDVKM. CDR3 length: 15 amino acids. CDR3 protein: CASRRQGIDNEKLFF. CDR3 coding DNA: TGTGCCAGCAGGAGACAGGGGATTGATAATGAAAAACTGTTTTTT. The entire variable domain, with the rest obtained from reference TRBV28 and TRBJ1-4, is as follows: DVKVTQSSRYLVKRTGEKVFLECVQDMDHENMFWYRQDPGLGLRLIYFSYDVKMKEKGDIPEGYSVSREKKERFSLILESASTNQTSMYLCASRRQGIDNEKLFFGSGTQLSVL.

V usage is TRBV5-6 and J usage is TRBJ1-2, with D possibly being TRBD1 (5 bases). Per germline, CDR1 SGHDT and CDR2 YYEEEE. V shed 4 bases and J shed 8 bases, with 12 bases lying between them. This CDR3 has 12 amino acids. CDR3 in amino acids: CASSGGVRGYTF. CDR3 sequence (DNA): TGTGCCAGCAGCGGAGGGGTGAGAGGCTACACCTTC.

V and J are TRBV29-1 and TRBJ2-1; a possible D gene is TRBD2 (6 bases). The CDR3 sequence is 14 residues long. The germline gives CDR1 SQVTM, CDR2 ANQGSEA. V was trimmed by 5 bases and J by 5 bases, leaving 16 bases between them. The CDR3 reads CSVPGGKSDNEQFF. The CDR3 bases are TGCAGCGTTCCAGGCGGGAAGAGTGACAATGAGCAGTTCTTC.

The V and J genes are TRBV6-5 and TRBJ1-2, with TRBD1 identical over 9 bases. The V and J ends lost 1 base and 6 bases, in that order; junction bases with no gene match: 6. CDR1 is MNHEY, CDR2 SVGAGI, per germline. The CDR3 runs 15 residues. CDR3 coding DNA: TGTGCCAGCAGTTACTGGTGGACAGGGGCGGATGGCTACACCTTC. Encoded protein: CASSYWWTGADGYTF.

The chain recombines TRBV6-6 with TRBJ1-2, with 7 bases matching TRBD1. Germline V gene data show CDR1 as MNHNY and CDR2 as SVGAGI (reference sequence). The CDR3 consists of 14 residues. J was trimmed by 0 bases and V by 11 bases; bases with no gene match: 9. CDR3 region: CASSRDRANYGYTF. The CDR3 region has the DNA TGTGCCTCTTCCCGGGACAGAGCTAACTATGGCTACACCTTC.

The rearrangement links TRBV4-2 to TRBJ2-2, with 16 bases that match TRBD2. Losses at the gene ends were 0 bases for V and 3 bases for J; bases not matched to a gene: 4. In germline, CDR1 is LGHNA, CDR2 YNFKEQ. The CDR3 sequence is 19 residues long. The CDR3 reads CASSQETGTSGRDTGELFF. The DNA for the CDR3 is TGTGCCAGCAGCCAAGAAACCGGGACTAGCGGGAGGGACACCGGGGAGCTGTTTTTT.

V is TRBV18 and J is TRBJ2-1; a weak D match, TRBD2 (5 bases). There are 16 residues in the CDR3. Germline assignment: CDR1 KGHSH and CDR2 LQKENI. The ends were cut back, 3 bases at V and 1 base at J, with 13 bases in the middle. The CDR3 here is CASSPLASESYNEQFF. Here the CDR3 DNA reads TGTGCCAGCTCACCCCTAGCCTCCGAGTCCTACAATGAGCAGTTCTTC.

This clone was counted only a few times. The V call is TRBV16, the J call TRBJ1-1; no reliable D call. The V gene lost 4 bases and the J gene lost 0 bases, with 9 bases spanning the gap. The CDR3 length is 14 residues. Germline CDR1 reads KGHSY; CDR2 reads FQNENV. The DNA for the CDR3 is TGTGCCAGCAGCCGGAGGAACATGAACACTGAAGCTTTCTTT. Translated, it gives CASSRRNMNTEAFF.

This chain links TRBV19 with TRBJ2-2; 9 bases match TRBD2. The CDR3 consists of 15 residues. Losses at the gene ends were 10 bases for V and 3 bases for J; bases not matched to a gene: 9. CDR1 and CDR2 (germline): LNHDA, SQIVND (reference sequence). CDR3 coding DNA: TGTGCCACCTCCCGCCTAGCGGGGTACACCGGGGAGCTGTTTTTT. This codes for CATSRLAGYTGELFF. Based on the CDR3 plus reference TRBV19 and TRBJ2-2, the full variable domain is DGGITQSPKYLFRKEGQNVTLSCEQNLNHDAMYWYRQDPGQGLRLIYYSQIVNDFQKGDIAEGYSVSREKKESFPLTVTSAQKNPTAFYLCATSRLAGYTGELFFGEGSRLTVL.

This clone has only a few counts. The chain couples TRBV6-5 to TRBJ2-7, with 14 bases matching TRBD2. V was clipped by 6 bases and J by 7 bases; unmatched bases: 8. Germline V lookup: CDR1 MNHEY, CDR2 SVGAGI. This CDR3 spans 15 amino acids. The CDR3 loop is CASSPGTSGRKEQYF. For the CDR3, the DNA is TGTGCCAGCAGCCCGGGGACTAGCGGGAGAAAGGAGCAGTACTTC.

This clone was recorded once. The chain employs TRBV28 and TRBJ2-7, with 14 nucleotides matching TRBD2. Germline V lookup: CDR1 MDHEN, CDR2 SYDVKM. The CDR3 totals 17 residues. After removal of 5 bases from V and 0 bases from J, the junction contained 6 bases not matched to a gene. CDR3 DNA sequence: TGTGCCAGCAGTCCTCTCGGGACTAGCGGGAGCTCCTACGAGCAGTACTTC. Residues: CASSPLGTSGSSYEQYF.

The genes are TRBV27 and TRBJ1-1; 7 positions agree with TRBD1. V dropped 2 bases and J dropped 7; count of bases not matched to a gene: 10. The germline V gene encodes CDR1 MNHEY and CDR2 SMNVEV (reference sequence). This CDR3 comprises 15 residues. This chain's CDR3 is CASSLRPPWDSEAFF. The CDR3 DNA reads TGTGCCAGCAGTTTAAGGCCCCCTTGGGACAGTGAAGCTTTCTTT.

The chain carries TRBV7-3 and TRBJ2-5; 7 nucleotides match TRBD1. Germline V gene lookup returns CDR1 SGHTA and CDR2 FQGTGA. The CDR3 totals 15 residues. With V trimmed by 5 bases and J by 2 bases, 8 bases remained unmatched. The CDR3 DNA sequence: TGTGCCAGCAGCCTCACCGGGACAGTACAAGAGACCCAGTACTTC. Amino acids: CASSLTGTVQETQYF.

The rearrangement links TRBV15 to TRBJ1-5, with TRBD1 matching 10 bases. Germline CDR1 LNHNV, CDR2 YYDKDF (reference sequence). There are 14 residues in the CDR3. Germline trimming cut 3 bases from V and 6 bases from J; bases unmatched to any gene: 2. CDR3 sequence: CATSSRTGGQPQHF. In DNA form, the CDR3 reads TGTGCCACCAGCAGCCGGACAGGGGGTCAGCCCCAGCATTTT. The full variable domain, in which reference TRBV15 and TRBJ1-5 provide the parts outside the CDR3, is DAMVIQNPRYQVTQFGKPVTLSCSQTLNHNVMYWYQQKSSQAPKLLFHYYDKDFNNEADTPDNFQSRRPNTSFCFLDIRSPGLGDTAMYLCATSSRTGGQPQHFGDGTRLSIL.

The rearrangement joins TRBV2 to TRBJ2-3; D perhaps matches TRBD2 (5 bases). The CDR3 covers 13 residues. The germline V gene encodes CDR1 SNHLY and CDR2 FYNNEI. The germline V and J ends were trimmed by 5 bases and 2 bases, with 8 bases remaining between them. CDR3 in amino acids: CASSQRTTDTQYF. The CDR3 nucleotides read TGTGCCAGCAGTCAGCGGACCACAGATACGCAGTATTTT.

This clone came up once. V is TRBV4-1 and J is TRBJ2-1, with D possibly being TRBD1 (5 bases). V was clipped by 4 bases and J by 8 bases, with 18 bases between them. CDR1 is MGHRA and CDR2 is YSYEKL in the germline V gene. This CDR3 has 15 amino acids. This CDR3 is CASSRLSRVDDEQFF. As DNA, the CDR3 is TGCGCCAGCAGCCGCCTATCCAGGGTAGATGATGAGCAGTTCTTC.

This clone appeared a few times. The gene calls are TRBV30 and TRBJ1-1; D gene uncertain. Per germline, CDR1 GTSNPN and CDR2 SVGIG (reference sequence). The CDR3 consists of 13 residues. V gave up 0 bases and J gave up 2 bases, with 7 bases separating them. The CDR3 sequence is CAWSVLYNTEAFF. The CDR3 DNA sequence: TGTGCCTGGAGTGTACTTTACAACACTGAAGCTTTCTTT.

The rearrangement links TRBV27 to TRBJ1-5, with 7 bases identical to TRBD1. Germline V gene lookup returns CDR1 MNHEY and CDR2 SMNVEV (reference sequence). The ends lost 0 bases at V and 0 bases at J; junction bases unmatched: 8. The CDR3 totals 18 residues. The CDR3 spells CASSLSWDSSYSNQPQHF. The CDR3 region has the DNA TGTGCCAGCAGTTTATCATGGGACAGCTCTTATAGCAATCAGCCCCAGCATTTT.

This clone was seen a few times. The rearrangement links TRBV11-1 to TRBJ1-3; no clear D. The V and J ends lost 7 bases and 0 bases respectively, with 7 bases between them. CDR1 and CDR2 from the germline V gene are SGHAT and FQDESV (reference sequence). The CDR3 covers 13 residues. This CDR3 reads CASTGNSGNTIYF. CDR3 DNA sequence: TGTGCCAGCACGGGGAACTCTGGAAACACCATATATTTT.